The 32 T cell receptor beta chains in this list originate from one sample, sequenced in a study of blood T cell repertoires in COVID-19. Method: immunoSEQ multiplex PCR; TCRdb's copy keeps in-frame clones and lacks some. The sample has 140,000 to 150,000 clones; 80% to 90% are singletons. The sequencing sample was made of peripheral blood. These TCRs come from a woman aged 55-69 years with COVID-19, enrolled during active disease.

The CDR3 nucleotides are TGTGCCACATGGACAGGGATAGGCGGGGAGCTGTTTTTT. Encoded protein: CATWTGIGGELFF. The V and J genes are TRBV19 and TRBJ2-2; 8 bases fit TRBD1. CDR1 and CDR2 from the germline V gene are LNHDA and SQIVND (reference sequence). The CDR3 is 13 residues long. After removal of 10 bases from V and 7 bases from J, the junction contained 8 bases not matched to a gene.

This chain joins TRBV7-3 and TRBJ2-2; TRBD2 is a possible D gene (6 bases). The CDR3 is 15 residues long. Per the germline V gene, CDR1 is SGHTA and CDR2 is FQGTGA. The ends were cut back, 0 bases at V and 6 bases at J, with 11 bases in the middle. The CDR3 DNA reads as TGTGCCAGCAGCTTAACGGAGGGATTGTCCGGGGAGCTGTTTTTT. As protein: CASSLTEGLSGELFF.

In this sample, this clone turned up once. The chain is built from TRBV7-9 and TRBJ1-1; D gene uncertain. The CDR3 totals 15 residues. From germline, CDR1 is SEHNR and CDR2 FQNEAQ (reference sequence). V was pared by 1 base and J by 0 bases, with 9 bases between. The CDR3 DNA reads as TGTGCCAGCAGCTTAGGTGCAGGCTTGAACACTGAAGCTTTCTTT. Translated: CASSLGAGLNTEAFF.

The V and J genes are TRBV5-1 and TRBJ2-3; D gene ambiguous. The CDR3 length is 13 residues. The germline V gene has CDR1 SGHRS and CDR2 YFSETQ. Trimming removed 4 bases from V and 2 bases from J, with 8 bases in between. CDR3 DNA: TGCGCCAGCAGCCCCCTACTCACAGATACGCAGTATTTT. As protein: CASSPLLTDTQYF.

The J gene is TRBJ2-1, the V gene TRBV27; 12 bases line up with TRBD2. V was pared by 5 bases and J by 8 bases, with 4 bases of the junction left unmatched. Germline CDR1 and CDR2: MNHEY and SMNVEV (reference sequence). The CDR3 totals 14 residues. The CDR3 DNA follows: TGTGCCAGCAGTCTAGCGGGGGGGCTCCATGAGCAGTTCTTC. It codes for CASSLAGGLHEQFF.

The chain links TRBV19 to TRBJ1-1; D is unresolved. Germline V gene sequence: CDR1 LNHDA, CDR2 SQIVND (reference sequence). The CDR3 totals 13 residues. V shed 5 bases and J shed 4 bases, with 11 bases lying between them. CDR3 sequence (DNA): TGTGCCAGTAGTGAAGCGTTGCTCACTGAAGCTTTCTTT. It specifies CASSEALLTEAFF.

This CDR3 is CASRPRDFGEQFF. The CDR3 bases are TGTGCCAGCAGACCTAGGGACTTCGGTGAGCAGTTCTTC. V is TRBV27 and J is TRBJ2-1; possible D gene TRBD2, 6 bases. V shed 6 bases and J shed 9 bases, with 15 bases lying between them. This CDR3 has 13 amino acids. Per germline, CDR1 MNHEY and CDR2 SMNVEV (reference sequence).

The chain recombines TRBV11-2 with TRBJ1-1; D remains ambiguous. CDR1 is SGHAT, CDR2 FQNNGV, per germline. The CDR3 is made up of 13 amino acids. V was cut by 2 bases and J by 5 bases, with 9 bases left in between. The CDR3: CASSLPPFTEAFF. CDR3 in DNA: TGTGCCAGCAGCTTACCCCCCTTTACTGAAGCTTTCTTT.

This clone has just a few counts. The CDR3 nucleotides are TGTGCCAGCAGCCAAGGAGGACTAGCGGGGTTCTCCTACGAGCAGTACTTC. This sequence encodes CASSQGGLAGFSYEQYF. The chain has TRBV4-2 and TRBJ2-7; 12 bases match TRBD2. The J segment lost 0 bases and the V segment lost 1 base, leaving 4 bases of the junction unmatched. CDR1 LGHNA and CDR2 YNFKEQ come from the germline V gene. CDR3 length equals 17 residues.

The genes are TRBV24-1 and TRBJ2-2; D is undetermined. This CDR3 comprises 17 residues. The germline V gene encodes CDR1 KGHDR and CDR2 SFDVKD. The V end was cut by 5 bases, the J end by 0 bases, with 15 bases between. The CDR3 here is CATSGFQYHTNTGELFF. DNA for the CDR3: TGTGCCACCAGTGGGTTTCAGTACCATACGAACACCGGGGAGCTGTTTTTT.

The chain links TRBV2 to TRBJ2-7, with 11 bases fitting TRBD1. The trim removed 6 bases at V and 5 bases at J, leaving 9 bases unmatched. Germline V gene data show CDR1 as SNHLY and CDR2 as FYNNEI. The CDR3 length is 15 residues. In DNA, the CDR3 is TGTGCCAGCAGGGACAGGGGGCGAACCGGTAACGAGCAGTACTTC. Translating it yields CASRDRGRTGNEQYF.

The rearrangement joins TRBV24-1 to TRBJ2-2; D perhaps matches TRBD1 (5 bases). CDR1 and CDR2 from the germline V gene are KGHDR and SFDVKD. The V end was cut by 5 bases, the J end by 1 base, with 7 bases between. The CDR3 extends over 14 amino acids. For the CDR3, the DNA is TGTGCCACCAGTGGCGACAGGAACACCGGGGAGCTGTTTTTT. Translating it yields CATSGDRNTGELFF.

This clone was recorded once. The genes are TRBV6-1 and TRBJ1-5; possibly TRBD1 for D (6 bases). V lost 4 bases and J 3 bases, leaving 19 bases between the germline ends. In germline, CDR1 is MNHNS, CDR2 SASEGT. The CDR3 has 17 residues. The CDR3 sequence: CASSAYGGARVNQPQHF. The CDR3 region has the DNA TGTGCCAGCAGTGCTTATGGGGGGGCGCGGGTCAATCAGCCCCAGCATTTT.

In DNA, the CDR3 is TGTGCCATCCGGACTAGCGGGGGAAACGAGCAGTTCTTC. Its translation is CAIRTSGGNEQFF. This chain connects TRBV10-3 to TRBJ2-1; 13 nucleotides line up with TRBD2. The CDR3 has 13 amino acids. CDR1 is ENHRY and CDR2 is SYGVKD in the germline V gene. Germline trimming cut 8 bases from V and 10 bases from J; bases unmatched to any gene: 5.

The chain has TRBV7-6 and TRBJ1-2, with 9 bases aligning to TRBD1. Unmatched junction bases numbered 15, after V lost 4 bases and J lost 6 bases. The CDR3 covers 17 residues. Germline V gene sequence: CDR1 SGHVS, CDR2 FNYEAQ. The CDR3 nucleotides are TGTGCCAGCAGCTCGCGGCACCCCACACAGGGGGCGCATGGCTACACCTTC. It is translated as CASSSRHPTQGAHGYTF. The full variable domain, rest sourced from reference TRBV7-6 and TRBJ1-2, is GAGVSQSPRYKVTKRGQDVALRCDPISGHVSLYWYRQALGQGPEFLTYFNYEAQQDKSGLPNDRFSAERPEGSISTLTIQRTEQRDSAMYRCASSSRHPTQGAHGYTFGSGTRLTVV.

The chain links TRBV11-3 to TRBJ2-6; TRBD2 is a possible D gene (6 bases). Germline loops: CDR1 SGHNT, CDR2 YENEEA. The CDR3 runs 17 residues. V dropped 1 base and J dropped 2 bases, with 12 bases sitting between them. DNA of the CDR3: TGTGCCAGCAGCTTAGGGGGATGGGGGGCTGGGGCCAACGTCCTGACTTTC. Translated: CASSLGGWGAGANVLTF.

The V call is TRBV27, the J call TRBJ1-2, with 7 positions matching TRBD1. Germline CDR1 and CDR2: MNHEY and SMNVEV (reference sequence). The V segment lost 5 bases and the J segment 4 bases; nucleotides outside the gene matches: 10. This CDR3 contains 15 residues. In nucleotides, the CDR3 is TGTGCCAGCAGTGGGACTAGCACAGGGGTCTATGGCTACACCTTC. This codes for CASSGTSTGVYGYTF.

The chain carries TRBV19 and TRBJ2-3, with 7 positions matching TRBD2. CDR3 size: 18 residues. CDR1 LNHDA and CDR2 SQIVND come from the germline V gene (reference sequence). V was pared by 5 bases and J by 1 base, with 15 bases of the junction left unmatched. CDR3 amino acids: CASSATSGGLSGTDTQYF. As DNA, the CDR3 is TGTGCCAGTAGTGCCACATCCGGGGGGTTGTCCGGCACAGATACGCAGTATTTT.

The chain carries TRBV3-1 (or the pseudogene TRBV3-2) and TRBJ2-3; 8 bases line up with TRBD2. There are 13 residues in the CDR3. V shed 5 bases and J 10 bases; nucleotides not matched to a gene: 8. Germline values: CDR1 LGHDT, CDR2 YNNKEL (reference sequence). This chain's CDR3 is CASSSSSGGSQYF. Written as DNA, the CDR3 is TGTGCCAGCAGCTCCTCGAGCGGGGGATCGCAGTATTTT.

This clone was found a few times. The J gene is TRBJ1-1, the V gene TRBV7-6; D gene uncertain. There are 15 residues in the CDR3. The V end was cut by 5 bases, the J end by 3 bases, with 16 bases between. The germline V gene has CDR1 SGHVS and CDR2 FNYEAQ. CDR3 DNA: TGTGCCAGCAGCCGACCCGGGGTGAGGGACACTGAAGCTTTCTTT. Its protein is CASSRPGVRDTEAFF.

The genes are TRBV12-3 or TRBV12-4 and TRBJ2-3, with D maybe TRBD2 (5 bases). The CDR3 length is 12 residues. V gave up 6 bases and J gave up 2 bases, with 6 bases separating them. The CDR3 nucleotides are TGTGCCAGCAGCGACTACACAGATACGCAGTATTTT. Protein sequence: CASSDYTDTQYF.

The rearrangement joins TRBV28 to TRBJ1-2; TRBD1 matches at 9 bases. Germline CDR1 is MDHEN and CDR2 is SYDVKM. The V segment lost 5 bases and the J segment 7 bases; nucleotides outside the gene matches: 8. CDR3 length: 14 residues. As DNA, the CDR3 is TGTGCCAGCAGTCCCAAACAGGGGGCTGGTGGCTACACCTTC. As protein: CASSPKQGAGGYTF.

The J gene is TRBJ2-5, the V gene TRBV11-2; a weak D match, TRBD1 (5 bases). Per the germline V gene, CDR1 is SGHAT and CDR2 is FQNNGV. The CDR3 spans 14 residues. Deletions cut 3 bases from V and 4 bases from J, with 12 bases between. CDR3 DNA sequence: TGTGCCAGCAGCTTTTTAGTGGGGCCAGAGACCCAGTACTTC. Its translation: CASSFLVGPETQYF.

This clone was detected only once. The V gene is TRBV24-1, the J gene TRBJ2-5; D unresolved. This CDR3 is built from 14 residues. Germline values: CDR1 KGHDR, CDR2 SFDVKD. The V gene lost 7 bases and the J gene lost 0 bases, with 11 bases spanning the gap. CDR3 sequence reads: CATSVGSYQETQYF. CDR3 nucleotide sequence: TGTGCCACCAGCGTCGGGTCGTACCAAGAGACCCAGTACTTC.

CDR3 coding DNA: TGTGCCAGCAGCTTGTGGACAGGGGCCTTACACACCTTC. It codes for CASSLWTGALHTF. V is TRBV11-1 and J is TRBJ1-2; 9 nucleotides match TRBD1. There are 13 residues in the CDR3. CDR1 is SGHAT, CDR2 FQDESV, per germline (reference sequence). Trimming took 3 bases from V and 12 from J; bases not matched to a gene: 8.

The chain is built from TRBV11-2 and TRBJ2-5; TRBD2 agrees at 13 bases. With V trimmed by 5 bases and J by 1 base, 7 bases remained unmatched. The CDR3 has 17 amino acids. Germline V gene sequence: CDR1 SGHAT, CDR2 FQNNGV. The CDR3 is CASSPTSGGAVQETQYF. CDR3 nucleotide sequence: TGTGCCAGCAGCCCTACTAGCGGGGGGGCGGTCCAAGAGACCCAGTACTTC.

The J gene is TRBJ1-1, the V gene TRBV5-4, with D possibly TRBD1 on 5 matching bases. Germline assignment: CDR1 SGHNT and CDR2 YYREEE (reference sequence). CDR3 length: 13 residues. Between the trimmed V and J ends, which lost 4 bases and 2 bases, there was a span of 9 bases. As DNA, the CDR3 is TGTGCCAGCAGCGCCCAGGGAAACACTGAAGCTTTCTTT. Translation: CASSAQGNTEAFF.

This clone was observed a single time. The chain combines TRBV20-1 with TRBJ1-1; D gene ambiguous. Germline CDR1 is DFQATT and CDR2 is SNEGSKA (reference sequence). The length of the CDR3 is 13 residues. V shed 3 bases and J shed 0 bases, with 8 bases lying between them. CDR3 DNA sequence: TGCAGTGCTAGTGAACAGCTGAACACTGAAGCTTTCTTT. Translating it yields CSASEQLNTEAFF.

This chain links TRBV6-5 with TRBJ1-5; TRBD1 agrees at 8 bases. Germline CDR1 and CDR2: MNHEY and SVGAGI. CDR3 length equals 14 residues. The junction had 8 bases not matched to a gene; V was cut back by 8 bases and J by 5 bases. CDR3 DNA: TGTGCCAGCGGGAGGACAGGGAGGGATCAGCCCCAGCATTTT. This translates into CASGRTGRDQPQHF.

The V call is TRBV29-1, the J call TRBJ1-5; D perhaps matches TRBD1 (5 bases). This CDR3 has 13 residues. Trimming left V 4 bases short and J 2 bases short, with 9 bases between. The V gene's germline CDR1 is SQVTM and CDR2 ANQGSEA. CDR3 in amino acids: CSVGEQGNQPQHF. The DNA of the CDR3 is TGCAGCGTTGGGGAACAGGGCAATCAGCCCCAGCATTTT.

The V and J genes are TRBV7-6 and TRBJ2-3, with TRBD2 identical over 10 bases. V shed 3 bases and J 5 bases; nucleotides not matched to a gene: 8. Germline loops: CDR1 SGHVS, CDR2 FNYEAQ. This CDR3 comprises 16 residues. Here the CDR3 reads CASSFSGTSEGDTQYF. The CDR3 region has the DNA TGTGCCAGCAGCTTCTCCGGGACTAGCGAGGGAGATACGCAGTATTTT.

The gene calls are TRBV3-1 (or the pseudogene TRBV3-2) and TRBJ2-7; TRBD1 might be the D (6 bases). Trimming left V 0 bases short and J 6 bases short, with 9 bases between. Germline-derived CDR1 and CDR2 are LGHDT and YNNKEL (reference sequence). CDR3 size: 13 residues. CDR3 nucleotide sequence: TGTGCCAGCAGCCAAGACAGGGGAAGCGAGCAGTACTTC. Residues: CASSQDRGSEQYF.